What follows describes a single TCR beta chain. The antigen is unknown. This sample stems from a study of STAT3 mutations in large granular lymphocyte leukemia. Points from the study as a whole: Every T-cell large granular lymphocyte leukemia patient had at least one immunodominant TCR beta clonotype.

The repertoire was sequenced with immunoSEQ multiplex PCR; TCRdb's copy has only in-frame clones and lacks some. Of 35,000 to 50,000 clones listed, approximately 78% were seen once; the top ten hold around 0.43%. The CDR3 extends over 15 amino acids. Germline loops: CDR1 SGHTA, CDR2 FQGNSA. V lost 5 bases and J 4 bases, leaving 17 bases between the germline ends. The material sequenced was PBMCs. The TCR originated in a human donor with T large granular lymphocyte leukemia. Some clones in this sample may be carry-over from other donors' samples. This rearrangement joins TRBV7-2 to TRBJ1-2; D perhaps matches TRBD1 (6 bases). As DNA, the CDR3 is TGTGCCAGCAGCCCGGGACCCAGGGGATTCTATGGCTACACCTTC. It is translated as CASSPGPRGFYGYTF. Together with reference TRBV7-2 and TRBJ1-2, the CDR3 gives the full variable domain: GAGVSQSPSNKVTEKGKDVELRCDPISGHTALYWYRQSLGQGLEFLIYFQGNSAPDKSGLPSDRFSAERTGGSVSTLTIQRTQQEDSAVYLCASSPGPRGFYGYTFGSGTRLTVV.